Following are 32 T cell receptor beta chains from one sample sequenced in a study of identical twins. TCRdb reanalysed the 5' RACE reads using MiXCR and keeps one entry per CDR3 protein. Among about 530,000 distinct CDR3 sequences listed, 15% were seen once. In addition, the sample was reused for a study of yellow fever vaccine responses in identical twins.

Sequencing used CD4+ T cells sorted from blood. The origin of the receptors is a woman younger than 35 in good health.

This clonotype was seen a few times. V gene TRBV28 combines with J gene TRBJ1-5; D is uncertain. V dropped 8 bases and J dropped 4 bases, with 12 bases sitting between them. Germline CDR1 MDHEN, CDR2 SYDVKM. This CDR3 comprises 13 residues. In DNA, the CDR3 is TGTGCCAGCCTCAGAGGGAGTAATCAGCCCCAGCATTTT. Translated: CASLRGSNQPQHF.

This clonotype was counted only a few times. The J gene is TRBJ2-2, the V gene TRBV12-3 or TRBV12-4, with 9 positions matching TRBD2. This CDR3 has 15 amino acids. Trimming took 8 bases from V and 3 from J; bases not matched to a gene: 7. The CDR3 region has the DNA TGTGCCAGCGGTCCGGGACTAGCCTACACCGGGGAGCTGTTTTTT. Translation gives CASGPGLAYTGELFF.

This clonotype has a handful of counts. CDR3 protein: CSARDEWEGLAKNAQYF. The CDR3 DNA reads as TGCAGTGCTAGAGACGAGTGGGAGGGACTAGCCAAAAACGCCCAGTACTTC. The J gene is TRBJ2-5, the V gene TRBV20-1, with TRBD2 matching over 9 bases. Germline trimming cut 0 bases from V and 9 bases from J; bases unmatched to any gene: 17. CDR1 is DFQATT and CDR2 is SNEGSKA in the germline V gene (reference sequence). The CDR3 consists of 17 residues.

DNA for the CDR3: TGTGCCAGCAGCTTAGCCCCGGGGACTACGGACACCGGGGAGCTGTTTTTT. Translation: CASSLAPGTTDTGELFF. The rearrangement joins TRBV11-3 to TRBJ2-2; 7 bases fit TRBD2. This CDR3 spans 17 amino acids. Germline CDR1 and CDR2: SGHNT and YENEEA. V was clipped by 1 base and J by 3 bases; unmatched bases: 8.

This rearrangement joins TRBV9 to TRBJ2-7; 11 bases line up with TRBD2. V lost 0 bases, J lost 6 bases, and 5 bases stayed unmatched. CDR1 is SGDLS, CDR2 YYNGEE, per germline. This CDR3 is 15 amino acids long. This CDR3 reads CASSVEGLAAGEQYF. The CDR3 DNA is TGTGCCAGCAGCGTAGAGGGACTAGCGGCGGGCGAGCAGTACTTC.

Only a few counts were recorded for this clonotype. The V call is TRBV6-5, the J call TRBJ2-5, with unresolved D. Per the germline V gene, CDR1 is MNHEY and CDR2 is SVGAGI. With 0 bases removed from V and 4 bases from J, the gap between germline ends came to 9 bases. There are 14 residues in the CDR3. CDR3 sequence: CASSYSALRETQYF. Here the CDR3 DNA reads TGTGCCAGCAGTTACTCGGCGTTAAGAGAGACCCAGTACTTC.

CDR3 coding DNA: TGTGCCAGCAAACAGGGGTTCAATTCACCCCTCCACTTT. Residues: CASKQGFNSPLHF. V is TRBV25-1 and J is TRBJ1-6; TRBD1 aligns across 7 bases. The ends lost 7 bases at V and 7 bases at J; junction bases unmatched: 4. Germline V gene data show CDR1 as MGHDK and CDR2 as SYGVNS. The CDR3 runs 13 residues.

The DNA for the CDR3 is TGTGCCAGCAGCTTGACAGCTCGCTATGGCTACACCTTC. This encodes CASSLTARYGYTF. This chain links TRBV7-8 with TRBJ1-2, with D tentatively TRBD1 (5 bases). Germline CDR1 reads SGHVS; CDR2 reads FQNEAQ. The V end lost 3 bases, the J end lost 4 bases, and 9 bases lay between the germline ends. The CDR3 sequence is 13 residues long. The full variable domain, in which reference TRBV7-8 and TRBJ1-2 provide the parts outside the CDR3, is GAGVSQSPRYKVAKRGQDVALRCDPISGHVSLFWYQQALGQGPEFLTYFQNEAQLDKSGLPSDRFFAERPEGSVSTLKIQRTQQEDSAVYLCASSLTARYGYTFGSGTRLTVV.

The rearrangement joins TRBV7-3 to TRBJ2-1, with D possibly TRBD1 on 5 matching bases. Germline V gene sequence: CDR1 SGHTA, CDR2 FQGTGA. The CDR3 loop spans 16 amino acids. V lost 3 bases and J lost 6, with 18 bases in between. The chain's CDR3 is CASSLNGALFGNEQFF. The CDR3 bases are TGTGCCAGCAGCTTGAATGGGGCCCTCTTTGGCAATGAGCAGTTCTTC.

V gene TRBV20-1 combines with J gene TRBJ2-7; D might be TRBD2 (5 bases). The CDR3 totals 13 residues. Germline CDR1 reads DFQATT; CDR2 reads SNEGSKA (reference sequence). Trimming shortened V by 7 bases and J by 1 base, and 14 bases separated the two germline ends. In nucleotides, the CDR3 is TGCAGTGTGGCCCCCGGAGGTTCCTACGAGCAGTACGTC. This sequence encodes CSVAPGGSYEQYV.

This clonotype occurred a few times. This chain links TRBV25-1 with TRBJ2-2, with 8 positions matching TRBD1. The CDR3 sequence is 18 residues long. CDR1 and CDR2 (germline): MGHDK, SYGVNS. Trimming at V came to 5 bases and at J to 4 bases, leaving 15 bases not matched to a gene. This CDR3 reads CASSSPLWQGAITGELFF. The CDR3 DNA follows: TGTGCCAGCAGTTCCCCCCTTTGGCAGGGGGCTATCACCGGGGAGCTGTTTTTT.

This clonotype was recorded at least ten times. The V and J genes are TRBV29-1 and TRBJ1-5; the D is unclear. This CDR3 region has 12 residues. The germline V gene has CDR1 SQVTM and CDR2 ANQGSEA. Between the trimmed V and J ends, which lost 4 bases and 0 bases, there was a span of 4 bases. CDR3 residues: CSVGGSNQPQHF. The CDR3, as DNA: TGCAGCGTTGGGGGTAGCAATCAGCCCCAGCATTTT.

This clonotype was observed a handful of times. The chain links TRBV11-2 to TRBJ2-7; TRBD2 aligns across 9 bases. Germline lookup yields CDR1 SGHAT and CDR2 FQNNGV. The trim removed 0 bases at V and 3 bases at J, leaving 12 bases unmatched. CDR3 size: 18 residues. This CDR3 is CASSLDGTTSGPRYEQYF. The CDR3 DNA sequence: TGTGCCAGCAGCTTAGACGGGACCACTAGCGGGCCTCGCTACGAGCAGTACTTC.

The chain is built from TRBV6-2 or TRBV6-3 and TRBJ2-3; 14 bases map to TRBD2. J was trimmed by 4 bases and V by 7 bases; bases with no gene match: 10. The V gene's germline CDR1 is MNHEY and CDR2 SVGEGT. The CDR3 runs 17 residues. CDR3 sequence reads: CASTGTSGRRVADTQYF. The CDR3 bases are TGTGCCAGCACCGGGACTAGCGGGAGAAGGGTAGCAGATACGCAGTATTTT.

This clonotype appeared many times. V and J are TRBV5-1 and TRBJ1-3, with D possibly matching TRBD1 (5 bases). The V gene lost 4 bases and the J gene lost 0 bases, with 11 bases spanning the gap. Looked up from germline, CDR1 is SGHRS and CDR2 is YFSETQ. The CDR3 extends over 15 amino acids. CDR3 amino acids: CASSPTVLSGNTIYF. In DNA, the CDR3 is TGCGCCAGCAGCCCGACAGTTCTCTCTGGAAACACCATATATTTT.

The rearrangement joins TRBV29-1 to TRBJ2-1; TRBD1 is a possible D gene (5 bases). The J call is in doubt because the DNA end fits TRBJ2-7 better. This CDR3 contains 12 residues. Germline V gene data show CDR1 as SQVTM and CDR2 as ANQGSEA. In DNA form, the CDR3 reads TGCAGCGTTGAAGACAGGGCTGACGGGCAGTACTTC. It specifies CSVEDRADGQYF.

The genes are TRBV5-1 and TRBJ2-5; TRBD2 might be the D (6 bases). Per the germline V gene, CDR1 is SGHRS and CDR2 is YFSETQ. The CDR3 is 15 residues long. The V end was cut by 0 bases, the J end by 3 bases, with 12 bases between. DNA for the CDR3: TGCGCCAGCAGCTTGGAACTAAGGACTAAAGAGACCCAGTACTTC. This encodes CASSLELRTKETQYF.

Written as DNA, the CDR3 is TGCGCCAGCAGCACGGGGGGGCCTGCGCAGTTCTTC. Protein: CASSTGGPAQFF. The rearrangement joins TRBV4-1 to TRBJ2-1; 8 nucleotides align to TRBD2. Trimming took 5 bases from V and 12 from J; bases not matched to a gene: 6. CDR1 is MGHRA and CDR2 is YSYEKL in the germline V gene. The CDR3 spans 12 residues.

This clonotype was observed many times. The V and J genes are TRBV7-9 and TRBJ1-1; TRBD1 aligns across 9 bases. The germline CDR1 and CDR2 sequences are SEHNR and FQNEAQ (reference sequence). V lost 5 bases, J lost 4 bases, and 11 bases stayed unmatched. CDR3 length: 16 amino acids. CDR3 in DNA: TGTGCCAGCAGCGTTGCGGCGGGGACAGGGAGCACTGAAGCTTTCTTT. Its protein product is CASSVAAGTGSTEAFF.

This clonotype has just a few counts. CDR3 nucleotides: TGCAGTGCTTTTCGCCCCGCGGGGGACAATGAGCAGTTCTTC. This encodes CSAFRPAGDNEQFF. The chain carries TRBV20-1 and TRBJ2-1, with TRBD2 identical over 7 bases. The CDR3 loop spans 14 amino acids. V lost 5 bases and J lost 5; bases outside the gene matches: 9. Looked up from germline, CDR1 is DFQATT and CDR2 is SNEGSKA (reference sequence).

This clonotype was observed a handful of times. The CDR3 DNA sequence: TGTGCCAGCAGCTTAACCACAGGGTTTGAGCAGTTCTTC. Protein: CASSLTTGFEQFF. The chain carries TRBV7-9 and TRBJ2-1; a possible D gene is TRBD1 (6 bases). Trimming removed 2 bases at V and 9 bases at J, with 11 bases between. Germline-derived CDR1 and CDR2 are SEHNR and FQNEAQ (reference sequence). This CDR3 is built from 13 residues.

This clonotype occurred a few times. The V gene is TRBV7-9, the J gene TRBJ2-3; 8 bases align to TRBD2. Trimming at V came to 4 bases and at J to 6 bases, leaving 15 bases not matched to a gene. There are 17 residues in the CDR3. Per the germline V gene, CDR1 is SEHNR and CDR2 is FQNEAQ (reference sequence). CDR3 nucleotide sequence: TGTGCCAGCAGCTCCGGTTTTAGCGGGAAGTTGTTGGATACGCAGTATTTT. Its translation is CASSSGFSGKLLDTQYF.

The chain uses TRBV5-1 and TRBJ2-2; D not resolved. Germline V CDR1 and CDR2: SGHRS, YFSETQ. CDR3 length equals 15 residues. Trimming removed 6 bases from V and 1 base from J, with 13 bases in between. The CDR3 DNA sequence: TGCGCCAGCACGCAAGCCGTGCAGAACACCGGGGAGCTGTTTTTT. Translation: CASTQAVQNTGELFF.

CDR3 region: CASSVESNSYNEQFF. DNA of the CDR3: TGTGCCAGCAGCGTAGAAAGTAATTCCTACAATGAGCAGTTCTTC. V is TRBV9 and J is TRBJ2-1; D is unclear. The germline V and J ends were trimmed by 0 bases and 1 base, with 8 bases remaining between them. CDR3 length equals 15 residues. The germline V gene has CDR1 SGDLS and CDR2 YYNGEE.

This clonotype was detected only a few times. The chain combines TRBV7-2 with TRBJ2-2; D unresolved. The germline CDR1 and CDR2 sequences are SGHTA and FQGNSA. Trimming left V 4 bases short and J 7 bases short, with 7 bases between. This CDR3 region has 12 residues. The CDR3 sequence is CASSSSIGELFF. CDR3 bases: TGTGCCAGCAGCTCGTCCATCGGGGAGCTGTTTTTT.

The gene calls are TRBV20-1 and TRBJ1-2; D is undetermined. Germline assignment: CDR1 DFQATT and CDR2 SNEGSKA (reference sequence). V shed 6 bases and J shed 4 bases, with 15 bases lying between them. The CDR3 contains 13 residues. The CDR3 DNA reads TGCAGTGCCAGTCCAGAGGGTTTCTATGGCTACACCTTC. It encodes CSASPEGFYGYTF.

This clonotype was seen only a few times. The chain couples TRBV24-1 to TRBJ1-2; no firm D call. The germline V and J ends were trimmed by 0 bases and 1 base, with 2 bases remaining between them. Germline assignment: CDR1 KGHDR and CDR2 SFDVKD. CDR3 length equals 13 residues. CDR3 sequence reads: CATSDLDNYGYTF. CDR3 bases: TGTGCCACCAGTGATTTGGATAACTATGGCTACACCTTC.

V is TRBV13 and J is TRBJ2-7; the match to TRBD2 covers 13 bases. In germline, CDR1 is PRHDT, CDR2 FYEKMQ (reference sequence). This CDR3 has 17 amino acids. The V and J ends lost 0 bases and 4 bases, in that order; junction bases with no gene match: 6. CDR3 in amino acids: CASSLGPGLAGSYEQYF. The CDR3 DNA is TGTGCCAGCAGCTTAGGCCCGGGACTAGCGGGGTCGTACGAGCAGTACTTC.

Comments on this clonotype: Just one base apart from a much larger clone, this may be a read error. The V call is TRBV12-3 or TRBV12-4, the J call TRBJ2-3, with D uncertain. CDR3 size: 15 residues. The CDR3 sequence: CTSSLSSSGTDTQYF. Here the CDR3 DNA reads TGTACCAGCAGTTTATCATCCAGCGGCACAGATACGCAGTATTTT.

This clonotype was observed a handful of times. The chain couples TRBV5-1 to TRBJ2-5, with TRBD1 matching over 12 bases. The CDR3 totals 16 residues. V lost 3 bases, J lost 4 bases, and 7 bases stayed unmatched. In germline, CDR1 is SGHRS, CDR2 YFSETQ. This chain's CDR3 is CASSSGGTGGAETQYF. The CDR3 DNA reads TGCGCCAGCAGCTCGGGCGGGACAGGGGGCGCAGAGACCCAGTACTTC.

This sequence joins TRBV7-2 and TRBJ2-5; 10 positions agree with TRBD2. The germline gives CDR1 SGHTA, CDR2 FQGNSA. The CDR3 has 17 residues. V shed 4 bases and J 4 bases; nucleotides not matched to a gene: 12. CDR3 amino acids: CASSSPSPLAGIETQYF. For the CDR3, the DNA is TGTGCCAGCAGCTCTCCCTCCCCACTAGCGGGGATAGAGACCCAGTACTTC.

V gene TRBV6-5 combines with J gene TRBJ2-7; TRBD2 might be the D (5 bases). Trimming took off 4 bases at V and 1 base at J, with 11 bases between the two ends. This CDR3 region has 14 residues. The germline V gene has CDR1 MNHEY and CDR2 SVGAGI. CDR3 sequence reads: CASSSLGSSYEQYF. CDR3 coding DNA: TGTGCCAGCAGTTCACTAGGGAGTTCCTACGAGCAGTACTTC.